Listed here is a single TCR beta chain. Its specificity is unknown. TCRdb redid the calling of the RT-PCR reads with MiXCR, one entry per CDR3 protein. This sample carries 200,000 to 300,000 distinct CDR3 sequences, roughly an eighth of them seen once, and the ten largest clones take approximately 8.3%. The record originates from a study of response to subunit inactivated influenza vaccine. Broader study findings: Each seasonal flu vaccination may recruit only limited new T cells, authors suggested.

The germline V gene encodes CDR1 DFQATT and CDR2 SNEGSKA (reference sequence). The CDR3 totals 12 residues. V was clipped by 6 bases and J by 1 base, with 9 bases between them. The sequences come from non-naive T cells sorted from PBMCs, collected less than 15 days before vaccination. The clonotype originates from a man aged 50 or older who received an inactivated influenza vaccine. The chain combines TRBV20-1 with TRBJ1-1, with D tentatively TRBD1 (5 bases). The CDR3 bases are TGCAGTGCAGCTCAGGGGAACACTGAAGCTTTCTTT. The encoded protein is CSAAQGNTEAFF.